This T cell receptor (beta chain) originates from a study of blood T cells in healthy people across ages. V was cut by 0 bases and J by 3 bases, with 15 bases left in between. This CDR3 is built from 17 residues. In germline, CDR1 is LGHNA, CDR2 YNFKEQ. Alongside a J-beta primer mix, a sample-barcoded 5' primer served in a second PCR lasting roughly 6 to 11 cycles. MiXCR, applied by TCRdb to the 5' RACE reads, yields one record per CDR3 protein. The repertoire holds hundreds of thousands of distinct CDR3 sequences, with around 36% as singletons. This clonotype was observed a few times. The sequencing sample was made of blood. The receptor was derived from a man younger than 35 in good health. This chain uses TRBV4-2 with TRBJ1-3; D unclear. The CDR3 is CASSQDPPVGYGNTIYF. The CDR3 DNA follows: TGTGCCAGCAGCCAAGATCCCCCAGTAGGGTATGGAAACACCATATATTTT.